These T cell receptor beta chains were read from a single sample in a study of blood T cells in healthy people across ages. Each CDR3 protein gets one entry after TCRdb re-called the 5' RACE reads with MiXCR. In the table there are hundreds of thousands of distinct CDR3 sequences, about half of which are singletons. The source material was blood. The source of these receptors is a man aged 55 to 70 in good health. CDR3s include the opening cysteine and the closing phenylalanine or tryptophan. D genes are given only for firm matches. The size of a clone is reported for some rows only, either as once, few or many, or as a class for expanded clones.

j_call v_call clone_size d_call cdr3_length cdr3_aa cdr3_nt
TRBJ2-1 TRBV24-1 . . 12 CATSEDRREQFF TGTGCCACCTCTGAGGATCGTAGAGAGCAGTTCTTC
TRBJ2-1 TRBV10-3 few TRBD1 16 CAIREPGQGSSNEQFF TGTGCCATCAGGGAACCGGGACAGGGTTCTTCCAATGAGCAGTTCTTC
TRBJ1-2 TRBV4-1 few . 14 CASSRDWGSYGYTF TGCGCCAGCTCACGAGACTGGGGTTCTTATGGCTACACCTTC
TRBJ2-7 TRBV20-1 . . 15 CSARVPAGTVYEQYF TGCAGTGCTAGAGTCCCGGCGGGTACGGTCTACGAGCAGTACTTC
TRBJ2-5 TRBV7-9 . TRBD2 15 CASSRIAGGRNEQYF TGTGCCAGCAGCCGCATAGCGGGGGGGAGGAATGAGCAGTACTTC
TRBJ2-3 TRBV7-9 . . 18 CASSSTRRDRKFTDTQYF TGTGCCAGCAGCTCAACTAGGAGGGACAGAAAATTCACAGATACGCAGTATTTT
TRBJ1-6 TRBV6-5 few . 13 CASRQGQYSPLHF TGTGCCAGCAGGCAGGGGCAGTATTCACCCCTCCACTTT
TRBJ1-2 TRBV7-2 . . 12 CASSPLTYGYTF TGTGCCAGCAGCCCACTAACCTATGGCTACACCTTC
TRBJ2-5 TRBV7-9 few . 11 CASSPTETQYF TGTGCCAGCAGCCCGACAGAGACCCAGTACTTC
TRBJ2-3 TRBV12-3/TRBV12-4 . . 13 CASSAEYTDTQYF TGTGCCAGCAGTGCCGAGTACACAGATACGCAGTATTTT
TRBJ2-7 TRBV7-2 . . 14 CASSFTTRAYEQYF TGTGCCAGCAGTTTCACAACAAGGGCCTACGAGCAGTACTTC
TRBJ2-6 TRBV7-2 . . 16 CASSPTGGSGANVLTF TGTGCCAGCAGCCCGACTGGGGGCTCTGGGGCCAACGTCCTGACTTTC
TRBJ2-5 TRBV6-1 few . 14 CASSEGSVQETQYF TGTGCCAGCAGTGAAGGATCCGTACAAGAGACCCAGTACTTC
TRBJ2-4 TRBV4-3 . TRBD1 18 CASSQEPPGGLDGNIQYF TGCGCCAGCAGCCAGGAACCCCCAGGGGGCCTAGACGGAAACATTCAGTACTTC
TRBJ1-1 TRBV7-9 once . 15 CASSPRQAAGTEAFF TGTGCCAGCAGCCCGCGACAGGCCGCAGGTACTGAAGCTTTCTTT
TRBJ2-3 TRBV7-3 . . 16 CASSQGPGRGTDTQYF TGTGCCAGCAGCCAGGGACCCGGGCGGGGCACAGATACGCAGTATTTT
TRBJ2-4 TRBV7-8 . . 19 CASSLGVRSYSIAKNIQYF TGTGCCAGCAGCTTAGGGGTACGCTCCTATTCTATAGCCAAAAACATTCAGTACTTC
TRBJ2-7 TRBV11-1 . TRBD1 15 CASSSRDSSYNEQYF TGTGCCAGCAGCTCCCGGGACAGCTCCTACAATGAGCAGTACTTC
TRBJ2-1 TRBV24-1 . . 11 CATSVHLEQFF TGTGCCACCAGTGTGCATCTTGAGCAGTTCTTC
TRBJ2-7 TRBV5-1 many . 15 CASSLVVGEDNEQYF TGCGCCAGCAGCTTGGTGGTGGGAGAGGACAATGAGCAGTACTTC
TRBJ1-5 TRBV4-2 few . 13 CASSGTGNQPQHF TGTGCCAGCAGCGGGACGGGCAATCAGCCCCAGCATTTT
TRBJ2-5 TRBV7-2 . TRBD1 14 CASSLVQGEETQYF TGTGCCAGCAGCTTAGTACAGGGGGAAGAGACCCAGTACTTC
TRBJ2-3 TRBV7-9 few . 15 CASSVGRVEEDTQYF TGTGCCAGCAGCGTGGGACGGGTGGAGGAAGATACGCAGTATTTT
TRBJ2-7 TRBV6-5 . . 13 CASSPHRAWEQYF TGTGCCAGCAGTCCTCACAGGGCTTGGGAGCAGTACTTC
TRBJ2-5 TRBV6-2/TRBV6-3 . TRBD2 19 CASSYRGLAGVPPRGTQYF TGTGCCAGCAGTTACCGGGGACTAGCGGGGGTACCTCCTAGAGGTACCCAGTACTTC
TRBJ1-6 TRBV6-2/TRBV6-3 . . 14 CASNDRDTASPLHF TGTGCCAGCAATGACCGGGACACTGCTTCACCCCTCCACTTT
TRBJ2-1 TRBV19 few TRBD2 15 CASSLTSGSFNEQFF TGTGCCAGTAGCCTAACTAGCGGGAGCTTCAATGAGCAGTTCTTC
TRBJ2-7 TRBV6-6 . TRBD1 15 CASSYLDRGLDEQYF TGTGCCAGCAGTTACTTGGACAGGGGGCTGGACGAGCAGTACTTC
TRBJ2-7 TRBV3-1 . TRBD1 18 CASSHSSGTGAPAYEQYF TGTGCCAGCAGCCACTCCTCCGGGACAGGGGCCCCAGCCTACGAGCAGTACTTC
TRBJ2-7 TRBV25-1 . . 17 CASSEDLTSRSYNEQYF TGTGCCAGCAGTGAAGACCTGACTAGTCGGTCCTACAATGAGCAGTACTTC
TRBJ2-5 TRBV7-2 . . 12 CASSLEPETQYF TGTGCCAGCAGCTTAGAACCAGAGACCCAGTACTTC
TRBJ2-7 TRBV29-1 many TRBD1 13 CSAGGQGYYEQYF TGCAGCGCTGGGGGACAGGGGTACTACGAGCAGTACTTC
TRBJ2-3 TRBV5-1 few . 13 CASSFDPTDTQYF TGCGCCAGCAGCTTTGACCCCACAGATACGCAGTATTTT
TRBJ2-5 TRBV6-1 few TRBD2 14 CASSEAFSGRAQYF TGTGCCAGCAGTGAAGCGTTCTCAGGGAGGGCGCAGTACTTC
TRBJ2-1 TRBV27 . . 16 CASGVTGQRVQTQEFF TGTGCCAGCGGGGTTACGGGGCAGAGGGTCCAAACCCAGGAGTTCTTC
TRBJ2-4 TRBV5-8 . . 14 CASSTGRSRGIQYF TGTGCCAGCAGCACGGGACGGTCCCGGGGCATTCAGTACTTC
TRBJ2-5 TRBV29-1 . TRBD2 14 CSVEVMGGRGTQYF TGCAGCGTTGAAGTTATGGGAGGGAGGGGGACCCAGTACTTC
TRBJ2-7 TRBV28 . TRBD1 14 CASTLPGQGNEQYF TGTGCCAGCACCCTTCCGGGACAGGGGAACGAGCAGTACTTC
TRBJ2-7 TRBV5-1 . . 15 CASSLVLTDPYEQYF TGCGCCAGCAGCTTGGTCCTGACAGATCCCTACGAGCAGTACTTC